Each of the 8 T cell receptor beta chains below was sequenced from the same sample in a study of graft-versus-host responses after intestinal transplantation. Which antigens these TCRs recognize remains unknown. Produced via immunoSEQ multiplex PCR; TCRdb's table is partial and in-frame only. There are 60,000 to 80,000 clones in the sample; 90% occur only once, and 1.3% lies in the top ten. The source was unstimulated CD8+ T cells sorted from spleen or lymph node cells, collected before intestinal transplant. Receptors originate from a human donor who received an intestinal transplant.

This chain joins TRBV7-6 and TRBJ1-4; the match to TRBD1 covers 8 bases. V trimming: 0 bases; J trimming: 7 bases; junction bases outside the gene matches: 7. Germline CDR1 reads SGHVS; CDR2 reads FNYEAQ. This CDR3 contains 16 residues. The CDR3 spells CASSLAAGTGFEKLFF. The CDR3 bases are TGTGCCAGCAGCTTAGCTGCCGGGACAGGTTTTGAAAAACTGTTTTTT.

The rearrangement joins TRBV19 to TRBJ2-5; 8 bases line up with TRBD2. CDR3 length equals 15 residues. The junction had 8 bases not matched to a gene; V was cut back by 7 bases and J by 1 base. CDR1 is LNHDA and CDR2 is SQIVND in the germline V gene (reference sequence). Here the CDR3 DNA reads TGTGCCAGTAACTCGGGGGGGGGTATCCAAGAGACCCAGTACTTC. Amino acids: CASNSGGGIQETQYF.

The chain's CDR3 is CASSQFPGGNDEQFF. The CDR3 nucleotides are TGTGCCAGCAGCCAATTTCCGGGGGGCAACGATGAGCAGTTCTTC. V gene TRBV4-2 combines with J gene TRBJ2-1, with D possibly TRBD2 on 7 matching bases. V was clipped by 2 bases and J by 8 bases, with 16 bases between them. Per the germline V gene, CDR1 is LGHNA and CDR2 is YNFKEQ. The CDR3 totals 15 residues.

This chain uses TRBV7-2 with TRBJ2-7; D ambiguous. CDR1 and CDR2 from the germline V gene are SGHTA and FQGNSA. This CDR3 contains 12 residues. Trimming pared 1 base from V and 6 bases from J, leaving 7 bases between. CDR3: CASSLDRGEQYF. The CDR3 DNA reads TGTGCCAGCAGCTTAGACCGCGGCGAGCAGTACTTC.

The chain joins TRBV10-1 to TRBJ2-3; 7 nucleotides agree with TRBD2. The CDR3 covers 17 residues. With V trimmed by 8 bases and J by 4 bases, 18 bases remained unmatched. Per germline, CDR1 WNHNN and CDR2 SYGVQD (reference sequence). CDR3 in amino acids: CASPGPGRLAAADTQYF. In nucleotides, the CDR3 is TGCGCCAGCCCGGGGCCGGGTCGGCTAGCGGCGGCAGATACGCAGTATTTT.

The chain uses TRBV28 and TRBJ2-1, with 11 bases that match TRBD2. The CDR3 has 13 amino acids. Germline V gene sequence: CDR1 MDHEN, CDR2 SYDVKM. Trimming took 6 bases from V and 11 from J; bases not matched to a gene: 6. This CDR3 is CASSQGLAAKQFF. The CDR3 DNA reads as TGTGCCAGCAGCCAGGGACTAGCGGCCAAGCAGTTCTTC.

The rearrangement links TRBV6-5 to TRBJ1-1; D is unresolved. V was trimmed by 3 bases and J by 11 bases, leaving 10 bases between them. The length of the CDR3 is 11 residues. Germline CDR1 is MNHEY and CDR2 is SVGAGI. The CDR3 loop reads CASSYDGRAFF. DNA for the CDR3: TGTGCCAGCAGTTATGACGGCAGGGCTTTCTTT.

The chain links TRBV11-2 to TRBJ1-1; D call uncertain. The CDR3 runs to 14 residues. The ends were cut back, 0 bases at V and 3 bases at J, with 8 bases in the middle. Germline assignment: CDR1 SGHAT and CDR2 FQNNGV. The CDR3: CASSLDLLDTEAFF. The CDR3, as DNA: TGTGCCAGCAGCTTAGACCTCCTAGACACTGAAGCTTTCTTT.